This TCR beta chain comes out of a study of T-cell reconstitution after alpha-beta-depleted transplantation in children. Germline V gives CDR1 KGHSH, CDR2 LQKENI. Trimming took off 4 bases at V and 5 bases at J, with 14 bases between the two ends. The CDR3 contains 15 residues. Researchers prepared the TCRbeta library using unique molecular identifiers, the study reports. Via MiXCR, TCRdb re-called the PCR reads, giving one row per CDR3 protein. This sample has about 300,000 distinct CDR3 sequences, with nearly 8% found just once. As regards this clonotype: What it binds is not known.

Study results and caveats: From newly produced T cells came most of the T-cell counts and diversity one year after transplant.

This specimen consisted of peripheral blood, obtained 360 days after TCRalphabeta/CD19-depleted stem cell transplant. The TCR originated in a female patient aged 2-9 years who had a stem cell transplant for Fanconi anemia, so the T cells may come from the graft donor. The J gene is TRBJ2-2, the V gene TRBV18; no clear D. The CDR3, as DNA: TGTGCCAGCTCACAGGCCAGATTCGCTACCGGGGAGCTGTTTTTT. As protein: CASSQARFATGELFF.